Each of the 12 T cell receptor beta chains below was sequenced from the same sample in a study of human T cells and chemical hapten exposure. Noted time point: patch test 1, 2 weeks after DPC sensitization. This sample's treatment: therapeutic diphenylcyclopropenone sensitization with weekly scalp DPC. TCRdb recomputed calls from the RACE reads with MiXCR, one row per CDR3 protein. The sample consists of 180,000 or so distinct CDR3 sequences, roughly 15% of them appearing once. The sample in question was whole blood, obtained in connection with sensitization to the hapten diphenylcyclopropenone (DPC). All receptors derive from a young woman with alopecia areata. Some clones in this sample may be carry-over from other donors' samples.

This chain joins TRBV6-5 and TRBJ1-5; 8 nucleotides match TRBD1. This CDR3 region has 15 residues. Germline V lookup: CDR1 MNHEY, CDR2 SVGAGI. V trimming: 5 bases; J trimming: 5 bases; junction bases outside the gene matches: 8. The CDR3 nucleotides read TGTGCCAGCAGTCACGGACAGGGTGAGGATCAGCCCCAGCATTTT. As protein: CASSHGQGEDQPQHF.

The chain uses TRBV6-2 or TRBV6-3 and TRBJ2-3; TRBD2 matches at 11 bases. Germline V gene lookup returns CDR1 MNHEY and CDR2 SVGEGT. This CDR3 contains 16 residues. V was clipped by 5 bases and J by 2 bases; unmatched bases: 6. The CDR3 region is CASSPLAGEITDTQYF. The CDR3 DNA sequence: TGTGCCAGCAGTCCACTAGCGGGAGAAATCACAGATACGCAGTATTTT.

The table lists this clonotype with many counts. The CDR3 region has the DNA TGTGCCAGCAGTCCACCCCAGGGCTCAAATGAAAAACTGTTTTTT. It specifies CASSPPQGSNEKLFF. The rearrangement joins TRBV28 to TRBJ1-4; D may be TRBD1 (5 bases). Germline loops: CDR1 MDHEN, CDR2 SYDVKM. V shed 5 bases and J shed 5 bases, with 15 bases lying between them. This CDR3 comprises 15 residues.

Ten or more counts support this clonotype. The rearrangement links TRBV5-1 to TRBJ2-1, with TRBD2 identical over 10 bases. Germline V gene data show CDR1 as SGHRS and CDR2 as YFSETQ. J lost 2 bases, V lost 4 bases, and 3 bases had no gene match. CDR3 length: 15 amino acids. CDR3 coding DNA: TGCGCCAGCAGCATAAGCGGGAGGGCCTACAATGAGCAGTTCTTC. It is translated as CASSISGRAYNEQFF.

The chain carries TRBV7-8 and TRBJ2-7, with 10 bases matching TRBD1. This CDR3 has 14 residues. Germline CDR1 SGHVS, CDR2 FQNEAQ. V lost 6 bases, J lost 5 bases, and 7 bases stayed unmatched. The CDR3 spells CASSLRDRGDEQYF. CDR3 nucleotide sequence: TGTGCCAGCAGTCTCCGGGACAGGGGTGACGAGCAGTACTTC.

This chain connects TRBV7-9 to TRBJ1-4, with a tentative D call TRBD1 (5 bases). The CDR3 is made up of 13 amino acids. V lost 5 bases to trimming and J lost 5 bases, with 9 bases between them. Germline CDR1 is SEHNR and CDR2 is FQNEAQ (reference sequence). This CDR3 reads CASSRGGNEKLFF. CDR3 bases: TGTGCCAGCAGCAGGGGAGGGAATGAAAAACTGTTTTTT.

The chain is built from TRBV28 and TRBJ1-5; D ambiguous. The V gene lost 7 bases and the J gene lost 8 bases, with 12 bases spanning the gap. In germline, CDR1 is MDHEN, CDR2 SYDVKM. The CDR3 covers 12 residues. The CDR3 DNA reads TGTGCCAGCACCTCTTTCGATGAGCCCCAGCATTTT. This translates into CASTSFDEPQHF.

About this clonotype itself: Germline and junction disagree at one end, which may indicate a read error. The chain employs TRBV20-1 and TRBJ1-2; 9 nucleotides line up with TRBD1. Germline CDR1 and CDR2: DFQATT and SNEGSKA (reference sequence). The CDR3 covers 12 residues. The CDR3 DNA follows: TGCAGTGCTGGAGACAGGGGGTCGGGCTACACCTTC. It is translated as CSAGDRGSGYTF.

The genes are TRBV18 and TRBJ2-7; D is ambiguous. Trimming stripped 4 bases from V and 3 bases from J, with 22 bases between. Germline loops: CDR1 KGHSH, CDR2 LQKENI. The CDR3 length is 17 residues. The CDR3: CASSLLGIATRDYEQYF. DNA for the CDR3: TGTGCCAGCTCACTACTCGGTATCGCGACAAGAGACTACGAGCAGTACTTC.

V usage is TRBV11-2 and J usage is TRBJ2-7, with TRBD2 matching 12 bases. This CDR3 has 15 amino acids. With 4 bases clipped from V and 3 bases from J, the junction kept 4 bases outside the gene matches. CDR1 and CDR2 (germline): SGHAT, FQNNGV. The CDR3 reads CASSSTSGGLYEQYF. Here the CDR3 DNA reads TGTGCCAGCAGCTCCACTAGCGGGGGGCTCTACGAGCAGTACTTC. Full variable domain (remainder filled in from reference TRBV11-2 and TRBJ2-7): EAGVAQSPRYKIIEKRQSVAFWCNPISGHATLYWYQQILGQGPKLLIQFQNNGVVDDSQLPKDRFSAERLKGVDSTLKIQPAKLEDSAVYLCASSSTSGGLYEQYFGPGTRLTVT.

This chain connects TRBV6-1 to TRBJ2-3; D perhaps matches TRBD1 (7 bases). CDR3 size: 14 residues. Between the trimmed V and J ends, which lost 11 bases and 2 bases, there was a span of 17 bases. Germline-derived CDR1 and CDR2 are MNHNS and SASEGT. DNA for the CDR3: TGTGCCGGGAGCAGGGGGGAACCCACAGATACGCAGTATTTT. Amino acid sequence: CAGSRGEPTDTQYF.

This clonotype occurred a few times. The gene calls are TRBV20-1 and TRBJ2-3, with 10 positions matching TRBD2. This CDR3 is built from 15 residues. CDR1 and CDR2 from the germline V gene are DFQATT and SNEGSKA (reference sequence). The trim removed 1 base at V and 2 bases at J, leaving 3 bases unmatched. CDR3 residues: CSARALAGDTDTQYF. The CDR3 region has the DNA TGCAGTGCTAGAGCTCTAGCGGGGGACACAGATACGCAGTATTTT.